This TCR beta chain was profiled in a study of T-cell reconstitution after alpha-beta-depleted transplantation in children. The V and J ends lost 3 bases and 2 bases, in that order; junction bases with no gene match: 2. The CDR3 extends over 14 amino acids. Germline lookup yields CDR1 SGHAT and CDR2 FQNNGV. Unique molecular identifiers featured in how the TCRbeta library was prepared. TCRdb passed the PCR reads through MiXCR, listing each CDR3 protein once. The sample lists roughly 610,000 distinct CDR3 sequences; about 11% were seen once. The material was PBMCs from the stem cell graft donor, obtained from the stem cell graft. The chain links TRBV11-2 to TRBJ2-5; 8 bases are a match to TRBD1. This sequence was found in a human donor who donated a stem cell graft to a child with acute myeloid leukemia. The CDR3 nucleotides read TGTGCCAGCAGCTTTTGGACAGGGCAAGAGACCCAGTACTTC. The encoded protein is CASSFWTGQETQYF.